Only one count was recorded for the clone carrying this T cell receptor (beta chain). Its target is unknown. The donors, all healthy, were Caucasians living in Russia, aged roughly 6 to 90. These data come from a study of blood T cells in healthy people across ages. Study findings and constraints: With age, beta diversity per million T cells declined roughly linearly, significantly by approximately 40.

PCR was performed a second time for about 7 to 11 cycles using a sample-barcoded 5' primer and a J-beta primer mix. MiXCR, applied by TCRdb to the 5' RACE reads, yields one record per CDR3 protein. Among around 790,000 distinct CDR3 sequences listed, approximately 48% were seen once. The receptor comes from a man aged 55 to 70 in good health. Sequencing input: blood.

The CDR3 spells CASSYRGAGNSPLHF. The CDR3 DNA follows: TGTGCCAGCAGCTACAGGGGCGCGGGTAATTCACCCCTCCACTTT. The chain has TRBV7-2 and TRBJ1-6; 7 nucleotides align to TRBD1. V was pared by 4 bases and J by 6 bases, with 6 bases of the junction left unmatched. CDR1 SGHTA and CDR2 FQGNSA come from the germline V gene. The CDR3 loop spans 15 amino acids.